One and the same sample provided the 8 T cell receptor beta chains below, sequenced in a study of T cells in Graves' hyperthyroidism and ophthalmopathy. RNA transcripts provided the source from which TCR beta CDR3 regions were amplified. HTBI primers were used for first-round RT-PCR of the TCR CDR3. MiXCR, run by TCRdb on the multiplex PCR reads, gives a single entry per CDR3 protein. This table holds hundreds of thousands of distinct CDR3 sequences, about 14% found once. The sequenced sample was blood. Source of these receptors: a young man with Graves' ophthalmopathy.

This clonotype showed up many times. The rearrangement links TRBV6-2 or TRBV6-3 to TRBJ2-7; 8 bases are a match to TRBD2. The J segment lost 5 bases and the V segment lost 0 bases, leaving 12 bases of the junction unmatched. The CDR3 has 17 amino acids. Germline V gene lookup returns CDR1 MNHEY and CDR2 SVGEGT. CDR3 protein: CASSYSPTGGAEDEQYF. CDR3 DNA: TGTGCCAGCAGTTACTCCCCAACCGGGGGGGCGGAAGACGAGCAGTACTTC.

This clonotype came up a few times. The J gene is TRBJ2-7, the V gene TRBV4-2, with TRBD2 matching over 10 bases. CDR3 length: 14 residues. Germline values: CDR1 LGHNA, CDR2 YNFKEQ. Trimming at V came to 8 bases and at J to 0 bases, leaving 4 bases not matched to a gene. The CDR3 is CASAGTSDSYEQYF. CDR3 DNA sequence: TGTGCCAGCGCCGGGACTAGCGACTCCTACGAGCAGTACTTC.

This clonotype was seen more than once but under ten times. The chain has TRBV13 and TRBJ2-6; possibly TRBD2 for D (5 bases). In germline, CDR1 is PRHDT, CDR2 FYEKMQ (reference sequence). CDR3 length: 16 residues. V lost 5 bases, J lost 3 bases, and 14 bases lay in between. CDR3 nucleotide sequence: TGTGCCAGCAGCCAGGCGGGCAGAATTGGGGCCAACGTCCTGACTTTC. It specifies CASSQAGRIGANVLTF. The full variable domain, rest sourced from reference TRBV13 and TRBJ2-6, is AAGVIQSPRHLIKEKRETATLKCYPIPRHDTVYWYQQGPGQDPQFLISFYEKMQSDKGSIPDRFSAQQFSDYHSELNMSSLELGDSALYFCASSQAGRIGANVLTFGAGSRLTVL.

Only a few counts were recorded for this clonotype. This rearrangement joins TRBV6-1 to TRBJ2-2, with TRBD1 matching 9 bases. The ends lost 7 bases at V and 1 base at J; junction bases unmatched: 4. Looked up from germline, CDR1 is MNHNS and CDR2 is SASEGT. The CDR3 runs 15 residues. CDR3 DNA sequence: TGTGCCAGCACCAGACAGGGGGTGAACACCGGGGAGCTGTTTTTT. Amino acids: CASTRQGVNTGELFF.

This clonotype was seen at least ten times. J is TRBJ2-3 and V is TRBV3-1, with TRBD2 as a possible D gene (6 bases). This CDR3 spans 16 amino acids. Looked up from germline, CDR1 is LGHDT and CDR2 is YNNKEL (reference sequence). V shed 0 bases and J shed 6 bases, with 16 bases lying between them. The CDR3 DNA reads TGTGCCAGCAGCCAAGATCGTAAGGCGGGAAAGGATACGCAGTATTTT. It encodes CASSQDRKAGKDTQYF.

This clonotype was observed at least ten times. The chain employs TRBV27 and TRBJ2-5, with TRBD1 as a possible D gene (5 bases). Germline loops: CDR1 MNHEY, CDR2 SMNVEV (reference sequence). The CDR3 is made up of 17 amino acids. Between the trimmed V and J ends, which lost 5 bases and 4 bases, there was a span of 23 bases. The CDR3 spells CASSPHRVGASGETQYF. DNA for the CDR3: TGTGCCAGCAGTCCCCATAGGGTTGGGGCCTCTGGAGAGACCCAGTACTTC.

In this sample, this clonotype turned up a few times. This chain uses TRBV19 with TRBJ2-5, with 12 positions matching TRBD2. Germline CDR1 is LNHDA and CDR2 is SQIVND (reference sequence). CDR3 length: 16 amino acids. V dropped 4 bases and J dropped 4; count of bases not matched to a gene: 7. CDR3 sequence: CASSKRLAGVTETQYF. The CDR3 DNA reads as TGTGCCAGTAGTAAAAGACTAGCGGGAGTCACAGAGACCCAGTACTTC.

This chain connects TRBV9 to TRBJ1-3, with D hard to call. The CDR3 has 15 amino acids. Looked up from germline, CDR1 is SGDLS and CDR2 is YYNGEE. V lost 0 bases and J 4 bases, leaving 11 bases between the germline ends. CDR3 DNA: TGTGCCAGCAGCGTAGCCTCATCAGAGGGAAACACCATATATTTT. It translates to CASSVASSEGNTIYF.